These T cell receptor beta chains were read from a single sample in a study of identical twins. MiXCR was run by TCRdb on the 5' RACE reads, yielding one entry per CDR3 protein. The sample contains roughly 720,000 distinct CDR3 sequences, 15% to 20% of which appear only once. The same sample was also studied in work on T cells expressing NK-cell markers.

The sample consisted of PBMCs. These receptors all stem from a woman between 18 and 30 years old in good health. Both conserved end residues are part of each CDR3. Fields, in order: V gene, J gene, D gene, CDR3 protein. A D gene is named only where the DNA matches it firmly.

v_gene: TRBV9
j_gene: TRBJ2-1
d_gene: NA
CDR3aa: CASSVVPEPSSYNEQFF

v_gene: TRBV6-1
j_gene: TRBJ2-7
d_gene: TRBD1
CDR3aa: CASSGPGQGTYEQYF

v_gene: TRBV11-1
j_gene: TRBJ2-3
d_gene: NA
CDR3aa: CASSLRATTSTDTQYF

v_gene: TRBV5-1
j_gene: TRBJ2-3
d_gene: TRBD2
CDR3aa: CASSLDPAGGLRTWTDTQYF

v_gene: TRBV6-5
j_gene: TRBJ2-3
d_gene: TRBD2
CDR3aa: CASSRAGTTQYF

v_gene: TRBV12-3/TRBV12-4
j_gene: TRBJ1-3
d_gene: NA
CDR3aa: CASNVGDRRYSGNTIYF

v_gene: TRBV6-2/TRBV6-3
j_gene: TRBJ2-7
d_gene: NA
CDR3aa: CASSPSYEQYF

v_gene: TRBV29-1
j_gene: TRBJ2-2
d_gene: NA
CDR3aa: CSVEHGTGELFF

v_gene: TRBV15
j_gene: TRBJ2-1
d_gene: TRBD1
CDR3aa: CAIRDRGPNEQFF

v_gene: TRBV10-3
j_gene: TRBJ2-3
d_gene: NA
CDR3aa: CAISDNTDTQYF

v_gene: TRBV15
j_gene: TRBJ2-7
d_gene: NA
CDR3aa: CATSRVPSLSPEQYF

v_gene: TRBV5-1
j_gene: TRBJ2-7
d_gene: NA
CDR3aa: CASSFDYEQYF

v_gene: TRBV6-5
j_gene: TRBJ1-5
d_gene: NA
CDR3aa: CASSYWPGDQPQHF

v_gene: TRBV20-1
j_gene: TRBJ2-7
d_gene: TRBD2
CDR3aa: CSARTSGDFYEQYF

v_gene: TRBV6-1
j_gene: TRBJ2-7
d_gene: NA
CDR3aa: CASSEAGDDEQYF

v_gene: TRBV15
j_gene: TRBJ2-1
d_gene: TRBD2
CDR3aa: CATSPRALAGNEQFF

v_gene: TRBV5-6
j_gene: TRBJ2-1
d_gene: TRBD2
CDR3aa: CASSLSVRGEPRDEQFF

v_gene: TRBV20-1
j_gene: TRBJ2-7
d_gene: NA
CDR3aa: CSAIPGLTYEQYF

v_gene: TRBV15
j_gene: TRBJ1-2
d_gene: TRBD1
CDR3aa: CATSGGDRGLMSYGYTF

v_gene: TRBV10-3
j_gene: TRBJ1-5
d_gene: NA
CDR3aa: CAAGRDEPQHF

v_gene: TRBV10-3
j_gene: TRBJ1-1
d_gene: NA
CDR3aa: CAIYHRGFTEAFF

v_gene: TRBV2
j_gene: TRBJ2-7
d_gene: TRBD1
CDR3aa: CASSSPGQDQYEQYF

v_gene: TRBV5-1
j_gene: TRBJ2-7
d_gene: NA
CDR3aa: CASSAEPTGTAPNEQYF

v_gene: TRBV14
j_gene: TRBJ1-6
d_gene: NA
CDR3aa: CASSLGRGSYNSPLHF

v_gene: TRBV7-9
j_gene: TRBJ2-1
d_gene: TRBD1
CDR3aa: CASSWGTGDEQFF

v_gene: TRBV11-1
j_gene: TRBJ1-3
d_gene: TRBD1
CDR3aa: CASSHPGQVLNSGNTIYF

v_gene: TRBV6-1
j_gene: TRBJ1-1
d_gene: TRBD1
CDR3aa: CASSEGTGFAEAFF

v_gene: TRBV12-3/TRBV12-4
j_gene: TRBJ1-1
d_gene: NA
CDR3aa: CASSRTTGTEAFF

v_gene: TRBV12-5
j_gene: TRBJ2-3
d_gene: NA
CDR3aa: CASGLENGQGVDTQYF

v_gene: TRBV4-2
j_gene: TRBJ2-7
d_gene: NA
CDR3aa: CASSQEKFGGAYEQYF

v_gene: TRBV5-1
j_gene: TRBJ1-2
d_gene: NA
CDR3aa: CASSLRTGGANYGYTF

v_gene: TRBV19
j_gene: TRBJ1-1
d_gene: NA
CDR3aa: CASSIGSIEAFF

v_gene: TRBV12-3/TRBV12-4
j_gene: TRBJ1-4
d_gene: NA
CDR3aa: CASSRRGTARLFGEKLFF

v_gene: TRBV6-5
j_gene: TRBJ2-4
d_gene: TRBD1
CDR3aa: CASQGQGNIQYF

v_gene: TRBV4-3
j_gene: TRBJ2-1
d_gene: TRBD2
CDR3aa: CASSHTTSLEQFF

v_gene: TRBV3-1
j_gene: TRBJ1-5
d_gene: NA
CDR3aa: CASSHNLGGNQPQHF

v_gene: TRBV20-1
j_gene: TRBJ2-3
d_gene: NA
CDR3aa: CSAPPRGDTQYF

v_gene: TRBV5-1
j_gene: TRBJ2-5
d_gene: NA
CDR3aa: CASSATGTPKETQYF

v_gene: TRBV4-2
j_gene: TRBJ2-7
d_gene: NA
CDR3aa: CASSQEGSEQYF

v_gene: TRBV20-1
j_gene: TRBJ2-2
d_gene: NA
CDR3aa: CSASGQTNTGELFF

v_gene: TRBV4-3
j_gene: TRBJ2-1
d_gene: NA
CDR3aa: CASSQRLSKDEQFF

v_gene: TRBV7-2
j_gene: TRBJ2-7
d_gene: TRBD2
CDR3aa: CASSLGAGVREQYF

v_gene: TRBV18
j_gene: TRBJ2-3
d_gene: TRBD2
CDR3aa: CASSPGGVTSGSDTQYF

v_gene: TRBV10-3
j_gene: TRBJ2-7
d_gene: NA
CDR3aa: CATVAPGRRPYEQYF

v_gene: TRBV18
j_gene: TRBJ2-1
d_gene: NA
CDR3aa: CASSINTVRASNEQFF

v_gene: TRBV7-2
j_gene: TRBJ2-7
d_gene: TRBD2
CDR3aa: CASSLLSAGATYEQYF

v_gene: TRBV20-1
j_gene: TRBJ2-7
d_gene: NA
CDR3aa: CSARAPEAKTSEQYF

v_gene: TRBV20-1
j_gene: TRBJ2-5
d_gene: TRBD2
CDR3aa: CSARVAGAGETQYF

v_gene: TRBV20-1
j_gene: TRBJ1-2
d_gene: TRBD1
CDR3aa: CSASYRGMDGYTF

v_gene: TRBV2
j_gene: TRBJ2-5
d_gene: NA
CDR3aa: CASSAGPWGETQYF

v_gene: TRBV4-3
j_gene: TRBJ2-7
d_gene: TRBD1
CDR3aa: CASSIRDRGVGEQYF

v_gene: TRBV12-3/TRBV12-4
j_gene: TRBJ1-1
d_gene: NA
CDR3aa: CASGVRGTEAFF

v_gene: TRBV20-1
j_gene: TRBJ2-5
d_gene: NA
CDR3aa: CSATSTAQETQYF

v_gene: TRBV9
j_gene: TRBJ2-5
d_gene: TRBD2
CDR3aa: CASSVSALAKQETQYF

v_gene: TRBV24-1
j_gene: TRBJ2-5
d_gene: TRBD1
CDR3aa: CATSDPGQGDQETQYF

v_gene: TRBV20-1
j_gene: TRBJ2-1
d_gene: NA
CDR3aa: CSAVGYNEQFF

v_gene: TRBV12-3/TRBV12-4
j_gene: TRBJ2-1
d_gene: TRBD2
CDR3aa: CASSVTSGGVNEQFF